This TCR beta chain was identified in a study of T cells in Graves' hyperthyroidism and ophthalmopathy. The wider study: Peripheral blood draws took place at initial diagnosis, ahead of any treatment.

Participants, patients aged 18 to 65, had newly diagnosed hyperthyroidism with a duration under 2 months. Clinical symptoms, serum thyroxine, TRAb, thyroid ultrasound and orbital computed tomography established diagnosis. Trimming cost V 4 bases and J 2 bases, with 15 bases left between them. Germline CDR1 reads SQVTM; CDR2 reads ANQGSEA. The CDR3 loop spans 14 amino acids. RNA transcripts yielded amplified TCR beta CDR3 regions. HTBI primers drove first-round RT-PCR of the TCR CDR3. A single record per CDR3 protein comes from TCRdb applying MiXCR to the multiplex PCR reads. The sample carries 300,000 or so distinct CDR3 sequences, over 15% recorded once.

The origin of this receptor is a woman between 45 and 65 years old with Graves' hyperthyroidism. Sequencing was done on a sample of blood. The V call is TRBV29-1, the J call TRBJ2-7; unclear D gene. Here the CDR3 DNA reads TGCAGCGTTGTGGCGGACGTAAGTCCCTACGAGCAGTACTTC. Translating gives CSVVADVSPYEQYF.